This TCR beta chain comes out of a study of shared clonotypes between healthy human individuals. For the study at large: Donors, aged 18 to 49, were a couple of women and a few men. Study observations and caveats: Shared clonotypes across all four donors exceeded non-shared ones in generation probability.

A remark on this clone: Its antigen is currently unknown.

Under the authors' procedure: Junction-only sequences without quality scores came from ImmunoSEQ, so filtering differed. Profiling relied on immunoSEQ multiplex PCR, and the TCRdb table lists in-frame clones only, not all of them. The V and J calls and clone size were taken over from that table, and D and trimming were inferred from the DNA. The table includes about 1.5 million clones, around 97% detected once. Trimming shortened V by 5 bases and J by 2 bases, and 14 bases separated the two germline ends. The CDR3 runs to 15 residues. Looked up from germline, CDR1 is SGHAT and CDR2 is FQNNGV. Sequenced: naive CD4+ T cells sorted from blood. Documented subset: CD45RA+ positively selected. This sequence was found in a young man in good health. The J gene is TRBJ2-3, the V gene TRBV11-2; no definite D call. CDR3 protein: CASSPLRDTTDTQYF. In nucleotides, the CDR3 is TGTGCCAGCAGCCCCCTACGCGACACCACAGATACGCAGTATTTT.